Listed below are T cell receptor beta chains from one sample, sequenced in a study of blood T cells in healthy people across ages. Via MiXCR, TCRdb re-called the 5' RACE reads, giving one row per CDR3 protein. The sample has around 650,000 distinct CDR3 sequences, approximately 40% seen once; the top ten hold around 30%. Specimen: blood. These receptors came from a man older than 75 in good health. Both conserved end residues are part of each CDR3. A D gene is named only where the DNA matches it firmly. The size field is filled for only some rows; it gives once, few, many or a size class.

TRBD2,NA,TRBJ2-1,TRBV20-1,TGCAGTGCTAGAGATGGACTAGCGGGAGGGCCAGGTGAGCAGTTCTTC,CSARDGLAGGPGEQFF
NA,NA,TRBJ2-2,TRBV14,TGTGCCAGCAGCCATAGACTAGTCTCCGGGGAGCTGTTTTTT,CASSHRLVSGELFF
NA,NA,TRBJ2-5,TRBV2,TGTGCCAGCAGTGAAACAAGGGGCCAAGAGACCCAGTACTTC,CASSETRGQETQYF
NA,NA,TRBJ2-1,TRBV29-1,TGCAGCGTTGAGGGGCAGGCCAGAAATGAGCAGTTCTTC,CSVEGQARNEQFF
TRBD1,few,TRBJ2-1,TRBV6-6,TGTGCCAGCAGTTACGGGCAGGGGGCGCAGGATGAGCAGTTCTTC,CASSYGQGAQDEQFF
TRBD1,NA,TRBJ2-1,TRBV27,TGTGCCAGCAGTTTCTTCTTGGGACAGGCCGACAATGAGCAGTTCTTC,CASSFFLGQADNEQFF
TRBD1,NA,TRBJ1-3,TRBV20-1,TGCAGTGCCAGAGGGGACAGGGGACGAATCTCTGGAAACACCATATATTTT,CSARGDRGRISGNTIYF
NA,NA,TRBJ1-5,TRBV29-1,TGCAGCGTTATCATAGGGGGGGGCAATCAACCCCAGCATTTT,CSVIIGGGNQPQHF
TRBD1,few,TRBJ2-5,TRBV6-2/TRBV6-3,TGTGCCAGCAGAAATGACAGGGCCGGGGAGACCCAGTACTTC,CASRNDRAGETQYF
TRBD2,NA,TRBJ2-7,TRBV7-2,TGTGCCAGCAGCTTAGGAGCACGTGGCGGGAGAGTCTACGAGCAGTACTTC,CASSLGARGGRVYEQYF
NA,few,TRBJ2-3,TRBV5-1,TGCGCCAGCAGTGTCGATCAGGTACGAGATACGCAGTATTTT,CASSVDQVRDTQYF
NA,many,TRBJ1-5,TRBV19,TGTGCCAGTAGCACAACAGGGAGCAATCAGCCCCAGCATTTT,CASSTTGSNQPQHF
TRBD1,few,TRBJ2-1,TRBV6-2/TRBV6-3,TGTGCCAGCAGTAAAGGACAGGGAACGCGGGTAGGTGAGCAGTTCTTC,CASSKGQGTRVGEQFF
NA,few,TRBJ2-6,TRBV4-3,TGCGCCAGCAGCCAAGAGGCGCTTTCGGGGGCCAACGTCCTGACTTTC,CASSQEALSGANVLTF
TRBD2,few,TRBJ2-5,TRBV7-2,TGTGCCAGCAGCGTCGGGACTAGCGACTATAGGAAGACCCAGTACTTC,CASSVGTSDYRKTQYF
TRBD1,NA,TRBJ1-2,TRBV4-2,TGTGCCAGCAGCCAAGATGGGGGGACAGGGAGATTCGACACCTTC,CASSQDGGTGRFDTF